By sample share, the clone carrying this T cell receptor beta chain is medium-sized (0.01 to 0.1%). What it recognizes is unknown. This sample was included in a study of human T cells and chemical hapten exposure. In the study overall: Weekly administration of diphenylcyclopropenone to the scalp of patients continued throughout the approximately 23-week study. Whole-study results and caveats: Alopecia affecting every donor means their immune response may not match healthy people's.

As to time point: pre-sensitization, week 0. Treatment in this sample: therapeutic diphenylcyclopropenone sensitization with weekly scalp DPC. Each donor was an alopecia patient between 18 and 70 years of age who qualified for DPC. Germline V lookup: CDR1 MRHNA, CDR2 SNTAGT. This CDR3 has 14 residues. Between the trimmed V and J ends, which lost 2 bases and 6 bases, there was a span of 10 bases. Individual cDNA molecules received unique molecular identifiers in the library. MiXCR, applied by TCRdb to the RACE reads, yields one record per CDR3 protein. In the table there are tens of thousands of distinct CDR3 sequences, 8.5% to 10% of which are singletons.

The source was whole blood, collected in connection with sensitization to the hapten diphenylcyclopropenone (DPC). The receptor's source is a woman aged 40 to 50 with alopecia areata. Some clones in this sample may be carry-over from other donors' samples. The chain is built from TRBV6-4 and TRBJ2-2, with a tentative D call TRBD1 (6 bases). CDR3 DNA sequence: TGTGCCAGCAGTGACGGGCAGGGGTCCGGGGAGCTGTTTTTT. It specifies CASSDGQGSGELFF.